The 21 T cell receptor beta chains in this list originate from one sample, sequenced in a study of beta chain features in type 1 diabetes. General observations from the study: TCRB CDR3s were moderately but significantly shorter in Type 1 diabetes patients in all four CD4+ subsets.

Sequencing targeted expressed TCRB transcripts, as all isolated RNA had been reverse transcribed. Assay: immunoSEQ multiplex PCR; the TCRdb copy retains only in-frame clones and omits some. The sample shows around 280,000 clones, roughly 15% of them seen only once. For these receptors, no antigen is known. Sequencing used naive CD4+ T cells from blood. These receptors came from a man aged 18 to 29 with type 1 diabetes.

This clone was observed a few times. The chain links TRBV11-2 to TRBJ2-1; 13 nucleotides match TRBD2. The V and J ends lost 5 bases and 4 bases, in that order; junction bases with no gene match: 8. The germline gives CDR1 SGHAT, CDR2 FQNNGV. The CDR3 has 17 amino acids. The CDR3 loop is CASSQPLAGGPYNEQFF. The DNA of the CDR3 is TGTGCCAGCAGCCAACCACTAGCGGGGGGGCCGTACAATGAGCAGTTCTTC. The whole variable domain, filled in from reference TRBV11-2 and TRBJ2-1, reads EAGVAQSPRYKIIEKRQSVAFWCNPISGHATLYWYQQILGQGPKLLIQFQNNGVVDDSQLPKDRFSAERLKGVDSTLKIQPAKLEDSAVYLCASSQPLAGGPYNEQFFGPGTRLTVL.

The chain is built from TRBV11-2 and TRBJ1-2; the match to TRBD1 covers 8 bases. Germline CDR1 SGHAT, CDR2 FQNNGV. Unmatched junction bases numbered 3, after V lost 2 bases and J lost 4 bases. The CDR3 consists of 14 residues. The CDR3 protein is CASSLSDRGYGYTF. The CDR3 region has the DNA TGTGCCAGCAGCTTATCCGACAGGGGCTATGGCTACACCTTC.

The genes are TRBV28 and TRBJ1-6, with D unclear. Trimming took 5 bases from V and 7 from J, leaving 9 bases between them. Looked up from germline, CDR1 is MDHEN and CDR2 is SYDVKM. This CDR3 is 13 amino acids long. As DNA, the CDR3 is TGTGCCAGCAGTCCTGCGGCCAATTCACCCCTCCACTTT. Residues: CASSPAANSPLHF.

The gene calls are TRBV5-1 and TRBJ2-5, with 7 bases lining up with TRBD1. This CDR3 is 15 amino acids long. Germline CDR1 and CDR2: SGHRS and YFSETQ. Trimming took 3 bases from V and 2 from J; bases not matched to a gene: 7. This chain's CDR3 is CASSSTGFGQETQYF. The CDR3 coding sequence is TGCGCCAGCAGCTCGACAGGGTTCGGACAAGAGACCCAGTACTTC.

This clone was seen more than once but under ten times. The rearrangement links TRBV11-2 to TRBJ2-1; D gene uncertain. The CDR3 contains 11 residues. The V end was cut by 2 bases, the J end by 10 bases, with 6 bases between. Germline V gene lookup returns CDR1 SGHAT and CDR2 FQNNGV. The CDR3: CASSLTWEQFF. The CDR3 DNA sequence: TGTGCCAGCAGCTTAACTTGGGAGCAGTTCTTC.

This chain connects TRBV7-6 to TRBJ2-1; 8 bases are shared with TRBD2. Germline V lookup: CDR1 SGHVS, CDR2 FNYEAQ. CDR3 size: 15 residues. The CDR3 protein is CSEGLVPLGYNEQFF. The CDR3 nucleotides are TGTTCCGAGGGACTAGTTCCATTGGGGTACAATGAGCAGTTCTTC.

In this sample, this clone turned up a few times. The J gene is TRBJ1-1, the V gene TRBV18, with TRBD1 as a possible D gene (6 bases). V lost 4 bases to trimming and J lost 4 bases, with 10 bases between them. The CDR3 runs to 13 residues. Germline CDR1 and CDR2: KGHSH and LQKENI. The CDR3 sequence is CASSLETGTEAFF. CDR3 DNA sequence: TGTGCCAGCTCACTGGAGACAGGCACTGAAGCTTTCTTT. The full variable domain, completed using reference TRBV18 and TRBJ1-1, is NAGVMQNPRHLVRRRGQEARLRCSPMKGHSHVYWYRQLPEEGLKFMVYLQKENIIDESGMPKERFSAEFPKEGPSILRIQQVVRGDSAAYFCASSLETGTEAFFGQGTRLTVV.

This clone was recorded a few times. V is TRBV15 and J is TRBJ2-7; perhaps TRBD2 as D (5 bases). Germline CDR1 is LNHNV and CDR2 is YYDKDF (reference sequence). The CDR3 is made up of 13 amino acids. V was cut by 0 bases and J by 5 bases, with 8 bases left in between. CDR3 in amino acids: CATSRDPGNEQYF. Here the CDR3 DNA reads TGTGCCACCAGCAGAGATCCCGGGAACGAGCAGTACTTC.

The V gene is TRBV19, the J gene TRBJ2-3; D is unclear. V lost 7 bases and J lost 1, with 9 bases in between. The CDR3 is 13 residues long. Germline CDR1 LNHDA, CDR2 SQIVND (reference sequence). CDR3 protein: CASNDRGTDTQYF. The CDR3 nucleotides read TGTGCCAGTAACGATCGGGGCACAGATACGCAGTATTTT.

The chain recombines TRBV5-4 with TRBJ1-1; 7 bases agree with TRBD1. CDR1 and CDR2 (germline): SGHNT, YYREEE (reference sequence). The CDR3 contains 17 residues. The V and J ends lost 4 bases and 5 bases, in that order; junction bases with no gene match: 17. The CDR3 sequence: CASSGLQGLLMGTEAFF. The CDR3, as DNA: TGTGCCAGCAGCGGTTTACAGGGGCTCCTCATGGGAACTGAAGCTTTCTTT.

This sequence joins TRBV7-2 and TRBJ1-2; 10 bases are shared with TRBD1. Looked up from germline, CDR1 is SGHTA and CDR2 is FQGNSA. The CDR3 runs to 16 residues. The V and J ends lost 8 bases and 4 bases, in that order; junction bases with no gene match: 13. The CDR3 nucleotides are TGTGCCAGCTACTTAATCGGGGACAGGGGAAGCTATGGCTACACCTTC. Translating gives CASYLIGDRGSYGYTF. Full variable domain (outside the CDR3, taken from reference TRBV7-2 and TRBJ1-2): GAGVSQSPSNKVTEKGKDVELRCDPISGHTALYWYRQSLGQGLEFLIYFQGNSAPDKSGLPSDRFSAERTGGSVSTLTIQRTQQEDSAVYLCASYLIGDRGSYGYTFGSGTRLTVV.

A few counts support this clone. The chain joins TRBV28 to TRBJ2-7; 7 bases map to TRBD1. Germline V gene sequence: CDR1 MDHEN, CDR2 SYDVKM. The CDR3 spans 14 residues. J lost 7 bases, V lost 6 bases, and 12 bases had no gene match. CDR3 coding DNA: TGTGCCAGCAGCCTAAAATCGACAGGGCGTGAGCAGTACTTC. Residues: CASSLKSTGREQYF. Full variable domain (remainder filled in from reference TRBV28 and TRBJ2-7): DVKVTQSSRYLVKRTGEKVFLECVQDMDHENMFWYRQDPGLGLRLIYFSYDVKMKEKGDIPEGYSVSREKKERFSLILESASTNQTSMYLCASSLKSTGREQYFGPGTRLTVT.

Turning to this clone: Other DNA sequences of this sample code for an identical CDR3. The chain carries TRBV28 and TRBJ2-3; a possible D gene is TRBD2 (6 bases). V was pared by 6 bases and J by 3 bases, with 13 bases between. Germline CDR1 and CDR2: MDHEN and SYDVKM. The CDR3 runs 14 residues. The CDR3 DNA follows: TGTGCCAGCAGCCCAGCGGGCGGAACAGATACGCAGTATTTT. Encoded protein: CASSPAGGTDTQYF.

The chain joins TRBV10-3 to TRBJ2-5; 12 bases fit TRBD2. CDR1 and CDR2 (germline): ENHRY, SYGVKD. Trimming removed 7 bases from V and 7 bases from J; junction bases left unmatched: 7. The CDR3 sequence is 14 residues long. For the CDR3, the DNA is TGTGCCATCAAATCGACTAGCGGGGGTGGGACCCAGTACTTC. This encodes CAIKSTSGGGTQYF.

This chain joins TRBV9 and TRBJ2-7; 10 bases are a match to TRBD1. The CDR3 covers 14 residues. CDR1 SGDLS and CDR2 YYNGEE come from the germline V gene. Trimming at V came to 4 bases and at J to 7 bases, leaving 8 bases not matched to a gene. In DNA, the CDR3 is TGTGCCAGCAGCCCTAGACAGGGGGCTGAAGAGCAGTACTTC. It codes for CASSPRQGAEEQYF.

This clone was seen only a few times. The V gene is TRBV28, the J gene TRBJ2-1, with 8 bases matching TRBD2. Germline values: CDR1 MDHEN, CDR2 SYDVKM. The CDR3 spans 15 residues. V lost 4 bases and J lost 2; bases outside the gene matches: 4. The CDR3 coding sequence is TGTGCCAGCAGTTACCCGGGACTAGCCTACAATGAGCAGTTCTTC. Its translation is CASSYPGLAYNEQFF.

The chain joins TRBV6-6 to TRBJ2-5; D may be TRBD1 (6 bases). V shed 5 bases and J shed 11 bases, with 12 bases lying between them. Germline CDR1 MNHNY, CDR2 SVGAGI (reference sequence). The CDR3 is 11 amino acids. The CDR3 is CASSNRDTQYF. The CDR3 DNA is TGTGCCAGCAGTAACCGGGACACTCAGTACTTC.

The V call is TRBV25-1, the J call TRBJ2-1, with TRBD2 as a possible D gene (6 bases). The CDR3 has 17 amino acids. CDR1 MGHDK and CDR2 SYGVNS come from the germline V gene. Between the trimmed V and J ends, which lost 6 bases and 3 bases, there was a span of 21 bases. CDR3 bases: TGTGCCAGCAGGGAAGGTGGGCGGGGTACAATCTACAATGAGCAGTTCTTC. Its protein product is CASREGGRGTIYNEQFF.

The V and J genes are TRBV28 and TRBJ2-4, with a possible D match to TRBD1 (6 bases). The ends were cut back, 5 bases at V and 1 base at J, with 12 bases in the middle. The CDR3 totals 15 residues. Germline CDR1 is MDHEN and CDR2 is SYDVKM. The CDR3 region has the DNA TGTGCCAGCAGTCTAACCGACAGGGCCAAAAACATTCAGTACTTC. The encoded protein is CASSLTDRAKNIQYF. The full variable domain, rest sourced from reference TRBV28 and TRBJ2-4, is DVKVTQSSRYLVKRTGEKVFLECVQDMDHENMFWYRQDPGLGLRLIYFSYDVKMKEKGDIPEGYSVSREKKERFSLILESASTNQTSMYLCASSLTDRAKNIQYFGAGTRLSVL.

A few counts support this clone. The V and J genes are TRBV9 and TRBJ2-1; D may be TRBD1 (5 bases). The germline V and J ends were trimmed by 0 bases and 10 bases, with 17 bases remaining between them. The CDR3 loop spans 15 amino acids. CDR1 is SGDLS and CDR2 is YYNGEE in the germline V gene. CDR3 nucleotide sequence: TGTGCCAGCAGCGTAGCTTGGGGCAGGGCGTCCGAGCAGTTCTTC. Translated, it gives CASSVAWGRASEQFF.

This chain joins TRBV18 and TRBJ2-3, with D hard to call. The CDR3 has 13 residues. V lost 1 base, J lost 2 bases, and 4 bases lay in between. Germline loops: CDR1 KGHSH, CDR2 LQKENI. The CDR3 sequence: CASSPLITDTQYF. CDR3 DNA sequence: TGTGCCAGCTCACCACTCATCACAGATACGCAGTATTTT.